These 28 T cell receptor beta chains originate from one sample sequenced in a study of tumor-infiltrating lymphocytes in primary liver carcinoma. The investigators made TCR beta cDNA from roughly 460 ng total RNA, using a constant-region primer. Libraries of TCR beta came from three nested multiplex PCR rounds with slightly modified ARM-PCR. The two initial PCR rounds, about 9 cycles each, used TRBV1-TRBV30 forward and C-beta reverse primers. TCRdb itself ran the multiplex PCR reads through MiXCR, one entry per CDR3 protein. This table has almost 200,000 distinct CDR3 sequences, less than 75% appearing once. RNA isolated from unsorted whole blood supplied the blood RNA, with germline DNA also extracted. Sequencing input: peripheral blood. The origin of the receptors is a woman aged 55 to 70 with primary liver carcinoma and hepatitis B virus infection.

A note on this clonotype: At one of its ends the junction is not consistent with the germline gene, which may arise from a read error. This chain uses TRBV29-1 with TRBJ2-3; D might be TRBD1 (5 bases). The CDR3 consists of 14 residues. The germline V gene has CDR1 SQVTM and CDR2 ANQGSEA. CDR3 sequence (DNA): TGCGGCCTTGGCGTAGGGGTGAGCACAGGTACGCAGTATTTT. Translating it yields CGLGVGVSTGTQYF.

This clonotype has at least ten counts. V is TRBV6-5 and J is TRBJ2-2; D call uncertain. This CDR3 is 15 amino acids long. Germline assignment: CDR1 MNHEY and CDR2 SVGAGI. Trimming left V 7 bases short and J 4 bases short, with 16 bases between. Here the CDR3 DNA reads TGTGCCAGCACCCCGGGTGGCTCGACCACCGGGGAGCTGTTTTTT. It codes for CASTPGGSTTGELFF.

This clonotype showed up just a few times. The chain uses TRBV7-3 and TRBJ2-3, with TRBD2 identical over 9 bases. CDR3 size: 15 residues. The junction had 4 bases not matched to a gene; V was cut back by 5 bases and J by 1 base. CDR1 is SGHTA and CDR2 is FQGTGA in the germline V gene. The DNA of the CDR3 is TGTGCCAGCAGCCCTAGCGGGGTTCGCACAGATACGCAGTATTTT. This gives the protein CASSPSGVRTDTQYF. Together with reference TRBV7-3 and TRBJ2-3, the CDR3 gives the full variable domain: GAGVSQTPSNKVTEKGKYVELRCDPISGHTALYWYRQSLGQGPEFLIYFQGTGAADDSGLPNDRFFAVRPEGSVSTLKIQRTERGDSAVYLCASSPSGVRTDTQYFGPGTRLTVL.

This clonotype has a handful of counts. The gene calls are TRBV7-3 and TRBJ2-6; the match to TRBD1 covers 7 bases. The CDR3 is 17 amino acids. Germline values: CDR1 SGHTA, CDR2 FQGTGA. J was trimmed by 0 bases and V by 1 base; bases with no gene match: 3. The CDR3 is CASSLSRDSSGANVLTF. The DNA for the CDR3 is TGTGCCAGCAGCTTAAGCCGGGACAGCTCTGGGGCCAACGTCCTGACTTTC.

The chain has TRBV4-2 and TRBJ2-7; D perhaps matches TRBD2 (8 bases). The CDR3 length is 16 residues. CDR1 is LGHNA, CDR2 YNFKEQ, per germline. The V end was cut by 5 bases, the J end by 3 bases, with 20 bases between. CDR3 DNA sequence: TGTGCCAGCAGCACAGGGGCCTGGACTAGCAGCTACGAGCAGTACTTC. Translated: CASSTGAWTSSYEQYF.

Details on this clonotype: One base away lies a much larger clone, so this may be a sequencing read error. V gene TRBV7-9 combines with J gene TRBJ2-1; tentatively, D is TRBD1 (6 bases). Trimming took off 7 bases at V and 3 bases at J, with 10 bases between the two ends. This CDR3 has 13 residues. Germline values: CDR1 SEHNR, CDR2 FQNEAQ (reference sequence). The CDR3 DNA reads as TGTGCCAGCAACGTGGACAGCTACAATGAGCAGTTCTTC. This sequence encodes CASNVDSYNEQFF.

With respect to this clonotype: A read error may explain this, as a much larger clone is one base away. V and J are TRBV4-1 and TRBJ2-7; 10 bases are a match to TRBD2. CDR3 length: 15 residues. CDR1 MGHRA and CDR2 YSYEKL come from the germline V gene. In nucleotides, the CDR3 is TGCGCCGGCAGCCAAATCGATAGCGGGAGGTACGAGCAGTACTTC. It specifies CAGSQIDSGRYEQYF.

This clonotype was counted a single time. At one end, the junction sequence differs from germline, possibly due to a read error. V is TRBV12-3 or TRBV12-4 and J is TRBJ2-7, with D possibly being TRBD1 (5 bases). This CDR3 spans 18 amino acids. The CDR3 sequence: CASNLGDRLAVSSYEQYF. Written as DNA, the CDR3 is TGTGCCAGCAATTTAGGAGACAGACTGGCAGTCAGCTCCTACGAGCAGTACTTC.

A remark on this clonotype: One base away lies a much larger clone, so this may be a sequencing read error. The gene calls are TRBV5-4 and TRBJ1-2; D perhaps matches TRBD1 (6 bases). Trimming removed 3 bases from V and 4 bases from J, with 10 bases in between. Germline V gene lookup returns CDR1 SGHNT and CDR2 YYREEE (reference sequence). This CDR3 is built from 13 residues. CDR3 amino acids: CASSWEQGYGYTF. The CDR3, as DNA: TGTGCCAGCAGCTGGGAACAGGGCTATGGCTACACCTTC.

This clonotype was counted at least ten times. For the CDR3, the DNA is TGTGCCAGCAGTGAAGCGGACAGGGGAACTTATGGCTACACCTTC. It translates to CASSEADRGTYGYTF. J is TRBJ1-2 and V is TRBV6-1; 9 nucleotides agree with TRBD1. Losses at the gene ends were 0 bases for V and 5 bases for J; bases not matched to a gene: 4. Germline CDR1 reads MNHNS; CDR2 reads SASEGT. CDR3 length: 15 residues.

The rearrangement joins TRBV11-2 to TRBJ2-1; a possible D gene is TRBD2 (5 bases). Germline-derived CDR1 and CDR2 are SGHAT and FQNNGV. This CDR3 contains 17 residues. The V and J ends lost 10 bases and 0 bases respectively, with 22 bases between them. This CDR3 reads CANSGRSSASSYNEQFF. The CDR3 DNA follows: TGTGCCAACAGTGGACGGAGTAGCGCCAGCTCCTACAATGAGCAGTTCTTC.

A remark on this clonotype: Sequence at one end of the junction differs from germline and may be a read error. The rearrangement links TRBV6-4 to TRBJ2-2; D uncertain. CDR3 length: 14 amino acids. CDR1 is MRHNA, CDR2 SNTAGT, per germline. In DNA form, the CDR3 reads TGTGCCAGCAGTGCCGCCTTAAACACCGAGGAGCTGTTTTTT. Encoded protein: CASSAALNTEELFF.

There are a few counts of this clonotype. A much larger clone sits a single nucleotide away, making a read error possible. This rearrangement joins TRBV12-3 or TRBV12-4 to TRBJ2-1; 11 nucleotides line up with TRBD2. The CDR3 consists of 17 residues. DNA for the CDR3: TGTGCCAGCAGAAAATCCTTAGCGGGAGGGCTTGGGGATGAGCAGTCCTTC. Translated, it gives CASRKSLAGGLGDEQSF.

Notes on this clonotype: No conserved phenylalanine or tryptophan ends this CDR3, so it is likely a read error. J is TRBJ2-7 and V is TRBV18; D gene uncertain. V was clipped by 3 bases and J by 3 bases, with 12 bases between them. The germline V gene has CDR1 KGHSH and CDR2 LQKENI. The CDR3 loop spans 14 amino acids. The CDR3 reads CASSPTGGNYEQYC. In DNA form, the CDR3 reads TGTGCCAGCTCACCGACTGGTGGCAACTACGAGCAGTACTGC.

About this clonotype itself: One base away lies a much larger clone, so this may be a sequencing read error. The V gene is TRBV6-1, the J gene TRBJ1-1; D gene uncertain. Germline V gene sequence: CDR1 MNHNS, CDR2 SASEGT. This CDR3 comprises 13 residues. The ends were cut back, 4 bases at V and 1 base at J, with 7 bases in the middle. The DNA of the CDR3 is TGTGCCAGCAGTGCGACAAGGAACACTGAAGCTTTCTTT. It codes for CASSATRNTEAFF.

This chain joins TRBV11-2 and TRBJ2-5; D is perhaps TRBD1 or TRBD2 (5 bases each). CDR3 length equals 15 residues. The germline V gene has CDR1 SGHAT and CDR2 FQNNGV. V was clipped by 3 bases and J by 2 bases, with 13 bases between them. The CDR3 is CASSLELGPQETQYF. The CDR3 nucleotides are TGTGCCAGCAGCTTGGAGCTGGGACCGCAAGAGACCCAGTACTTC.

This clonotype appeared a few times. A much larger clone differs from this one at a single base, so this may be a read error. The rearrangement joins TRBV4-1 to TRBJ2-1; unclear D gene. The CDR3 is made up of 17 amino acids. CDR1 is MGHRA, CDR2 YSYEKL, per germline. Trimming stripped 0 bases from V and 5 bases from J, with 17 bases between. Written as DNA, the CDR3 is TGCGCCAGCAGCCAAGAGCCAGCGTTACCCCTACACAATGAGCAGTTCTTC. Residues: CASSQEPALPLHNEQFF.

This clonotype was seen many times. V usage is TRBV6-1 and J usage is TRBJ2-3; 7 nucleotides match TRBD2. The germline V gene has CDR1 MNHNS and CDR2 SASEGT. Trimming removed 5 bases from V and 5 bases from J; junction bases left unmatched: 16. The CDR3 runs to 17 residues. Written as DNA, the CDR3 is TGTGCCAGCAGTCGACAGATCAGCGGGACTGTGAGAGATACGCAGTATTTT. This gives the protein CASSRQISGTVRDTQYF.

On this clonotype itself: One junction end disagrees with the germline gene, perhaps due to a read error. The gene calls are TRBV7-9 and TRBJ2-3; no firm D call. Germline lookup yields CDR1 SEHNR and CDR2 FQNEAQ (reference sequence). The CDR3 spans 14 residues. For the CDR3, the DNA is TGTGTCAGCAGCTCAGGCCAGCAAACAGATACGCAGTATTTT. The encoded protein is CVSSSGQQTDTQYF.

This clonotype has only a few counts. The chain combines TRBV28 with TRBJ1-3; TRBD1 matches 10 bases. This CDR3 is 14 amino acids long. Germline lookup yields CDR1 MDHEN and CDR2 SYDVKM. With 8 bases clipped from V and 0 bases from J, the junction kept 1 base outside the gene matches. This CDR3 reads CASGQGGSGNTIYF. DNA of the CDR3: TGTGCCAGCGGACAGGGGGGCTCTGGAAACACCATATATTTT.

In regard to this clonotype: One end of the junction does not line up with germline, which may come from a read error. The V call is TRBV11-2, the J call TRBJ2-2; perhaps TRBD2 as D (6 bases). The length of the CDR3 is 15 residues. Germline V gene data show CDR1 as SGHAT and CDR2 as FQNNGV. Here the CDR3 reads CASSLWASVAGELFF. The CDR3 nucleotides are TGTGCCAGCAGCTTATGGGCTAGCGTAGCCGGGGAACTGTTTTTT.

In the case of this clonotype: At one boundary the junction diverges from the germline segment, which might be a read error. The chain uses TRBV5-1 and TRBJ1-1; 8 nucleotides align to TRBD1. CDR3 size: 13 residues. Germline V gene lookup returns CDR1 SGHRS and CDR2 YFSETQ. Here the CDR3 reads CASRDRGSTDAFF. The CDR3 bases are TGCGCCAGCAGAGACAGGGGCAGCACTGACGCTTTCTTT.

The rearrangement uses TRBV28 and TRBJ2-7; 9 positions agree with TRBD1. This CDR3 is 14 amino acids long. Losses at the gene ends were 11 bases for V and 4 bases for J; bases not matched to a gene: 12. Germline V CDR1 and CDR2: MDHEN, SYDVKM. The CDR3 sequence is CAANRQGEGYEQYF. As DNA, the CDR3 is TGTGCCGCCAATCGACAGGGGGAAGGATACGAGCAGTACTTC.

Comments on this clonotype: The junction departs from germline at one end; a sequencing error may be responsible. The chain is built from TRBV29-1 and TRBJ2-5; 10 positions agree with TRBD1. The CDR3 is 15 amino acids. Looked up from germline, CDR1 is SQVTM and CDR2 is ANQGSEA. CDR3: CSVEGGTGDQETQCF. The CDR3 coding sequence is TGCAGTGTGGAAGGGGGGACAGGGGACCAAGAGACCCAGTGCTTC.

Remarks on this clonotype: A read error is possible here, since a much larger clone lies one base away. The genes are TRBV4-1 and TRBJ2-1; TRBD1 matches 7 bases. The CDR3 is made up of 14 amino acids. J was trimmed by 2 bases and V by 8 bases; bases with no gene match: 6. Per the germline V gene, CDR1 is MGHRA and CDR2 is YSYEKL. CDR3 bases: TGCGCCAGCGAGTCGACAGGGCCCTACAATGAGCAGTTCTTC. Protein sequence: CASESTGPYNEQFF.

Turning to this clonotype: Here the CDR3 omits its conserved ending phenylalanine or tryptophan, so a read error is the likely source. This rearrangement joins TRBV6-5 to TRBJ2-5; a weak D match, TRBD1 (6 bases). Deletions cut 6 bases from V and 7 bases from J, with 21 bases between. The CDR3 runs to 15 residues. The germline V gene has CDR1 MNHEY and CDR2 SVGAGI. CDR3 protein: CASRLQRGSVGTQYS. The CDR3 DNA reads TGTGCCAGCAGATTACAAAGGGGGTCAGTCGGGACCCAGTACTCC.

A note on this clonotype: This may arise from a read error, as a much more abundant clone is one base away. The chain uses TRBV11-2 and TRBJ2-7, with 14 bases identical to TRBD2. Germline V gene sequence: CDR1 SGHAT, CDR2 FQNNGV. The CDR3 contains 15 residues. The CDR3 DNA reads as TGCGCCAGCAGACGACTAGCGGGAGGGCTGTACGAGCAGTACTTC. The encoded protein is CASRRLAGGLYEQYF.

There are many counts of this clonotype. V usage is TRBV5-4 and J usage is TRBJ2-3; D is uncertain. CDR1 is SGHNT and CDR2 is YYREEE in the germline V gene (reference sequence). CDR3 length: 15 residues. The V gene lost 0 bases and the J gene lost 4 bases, with 12 bases spanning the gap. Here the CDR3 DNA reads TGTGCCAGCAGCTTGGGATCGCAAAAGGCAGATACGCAGTATTTT. The encoded protein is CASSLGSQKADTQYF. The variable domain in full, with the rest retrieved from reference TRBV5-4 and TRBJ2-3, is ETGVTQSPTHLIKTRGQQVTLRCSSQSGHNTVSWYQQALGQGPQFIFQYYREEENGRGNFPPRFSGLQFPNYSSELNVNALELDDSALYLCASSLGSQKADTQYFGPGTRLTVL.